These T cell receptor beta chains were read from a single sample in a study of T cells after yellow fever vaccination. One entry per CDR3 protein results from TCRdb running MiXCR on the 5' RACE reads. The table includes more than 250,000 distinct CDR3 sequences, approximately 7% detected once. The starting material was PBMCs, obtained about 41 days after the first yellow fever vaccination. These receptors originate from a young man who received the YFV17D yellow fever vaccine. CDR3s include the opening cysteine and the closing phenylalanine or tryptophan. Clone size appears in some rows only: once, few, many, or a class for an expanded clone.

TRBV20-1,14,-,TRBJ2-5,CSARDPAGRETQYF
TRBV27,16,-,TRBJ1-2,CASSFNQYGTNYGYTF
TRBV9,12,few,TRBJ1-1,CASSEQGAEAFF
TRBV6-1,14,few,TRBJ2-1,CASSTGTAFGEQFF
TRBV6-2/TRBV6-3,14,many,TRBJ2-3,CASSHRDWWDTQYF
TRBV7-2,17,few,TRBJ2-5,CASSPTLVAGVQETQYF
TRBV20-1,12,-,TRBJ1-5,CSARGEGQPQHF
TRBV6-1,15,few,TRBJ2-3,CASRRVAGGRGTQYF
TRBV7-2,15,few,TRBJ1-2,CASSLLIRGDYGYTF
TRBV14,17,few,TRBJ1-4,CASSQVSYPTTNEKLFF
TRBV7-2,14,few,TRBJ2-5,CASSGKLVQETQYF
TRBV4-2,15,-,TRBJ2-6,CASSQETVGANVLTF
TRBV6-2/TRBV6-3,13,few,TRBJ2-1,CASTGTSPNEQFF
TRBV4-1,16,many,TRBJ1-2,CASSHYLRDRESGYTF
TRBV5-1,15,many,TRBJ2-2,CASRKRLANTGELFF
TRBV6-5,16,few,TRBJ2-5,CASSYSVRQGQETQYF